The next 25 T cell receptor beta chains were all read from a single sample in a study of long-term antiretroviral therapy in people with HIV. Researchers report immunoSEQ v3.0 was run at survey level. Measured with immunoSEQ multiplex PCR; TCRdb has only the in-frame clones, and not every one. This table holds about 26,000 clones, about 88% found once. Sequencing used unsorted PBMCs, obtained roughly 2.6 years after starting antiretroviral therapy. These TCRs come from a man in his forties with HIV.

V and J are TRBV5-1 and TRBJ2-3; 8 bases fit TRBD1. Germline V gene sequence: CDR1 SGHRS, CDR2 YFSETQ. Unmatched junction bases numbered 11, after V lost 4 bases and J lost 4 bases. This CDR3 region has 16 residues. For the CDR3, the DNA is TGCGCCAGCAGCGAGGACAGGGATAGTAGGGCAGATACGCAGTATTTT. It yields the protein CASSEDRDSRADTQYF.

A few counts support this clone. This chain links TRBV6-5 with TRBJ1-2; no reliable D call. V was trimmed by 5 bases and J by 9 bases, leaving 16 bases between them. Germline V gene data show CDR1 as MNHEY and CDR2 as SVGAGI. The CDR3 loop spans 13 amino acids. The CDR3, as DNA: TGTGCCAGCAGTCCGGGGTCCTATGGCCGCTACACCTTC. Protein: CASSPGSYGRYTF.

The chain has TRBV7-9 and TRBJ2-1; no clear D gene. In germline, CDR1 is SEHNR, CDR2 FQNEAQ (reference sequence). The CDR3 consists of 12 residues. Trimming removed 1 base at V and 7 bases at J, with 5 bases between. The CDR3, as DNA: TGTGCCAGCAGCTTAGTTGGAAATGAGCAGTTCTTC. This gives the protein CASSLVGNEQFF.

This clone has a handful of counts. The J gene is TRBJ1-5, the V gene TRBV30; unclear D gene. The CDR3 runs to 13 residues. Between the trimmed V and J ends, which lost 0 bases and 3 bases, there was a span of 6 bases. The germline V gene has CDR1 GTSNPN and CDR2 SVGIG (reference sequence). In DNA, the CDR3 is TGTGCCTGGAGTGTGGGAGACAATCAGCCCCAGCATTTT. It encodes CAWSVGDNQPQHF.

The chain is built from TRBV13 and TRBJ2-1, with TRBD2 matching 7 bases. V shed 5 bases and J 6 bases; nucleotides not matched to a gene: 1. Germline CDR1 and CDR2: PRHDT and FYEKMQ (reference sequence). The CDR3 is made up of 12 amino acids. The CDR3 loop reads CASSRTSNEQFF. The CDR3 nucleotides read TGTGCCAGCAGCCGGACTAGCAATGAGCAGTTCTTC. The variable domain in full, with the rest retrieved from reference TRBV13 and TRBJ2-1, is AAGVIQSPRHLIKEKRETATLKCYPIPRHDTVYWYQQGPGQDPQFLISFYEKMQSDKGSIPDRFSAQQFSDYHSELNMSSLELGDSALYFCASSRTSNEQFFGPGTRLTVL.

V is TRBV9 and J is TRBJ2-5; D is uncertain. The germline V gene has CDR1 SGDLS and CDR2 YYNGEE. With 0 bases removed from V and 5 bases from J, the gap between germline ends came to 8 bases. There are 13 residues in the CDR3. CDR3 bases: TGTGCCAGCAGCGTAGTCGGTGGGGAGACCCAGTACTTC. It encodes CASSVVGGETQYF. The full variable domain, completed using reference TRBV9 and TRBJ2-5, is DSGVTQTPKHLITATGQRVTLRCSPRSGDLSVYWYQQSLDQGLQFLIQYYNGEERAKGNILERFSAQQFPDLHSELNLSSLELGDSALYFCASSVVGGETQYFGPGTRLLVL.

The chain joins TRBV29-1 to TRBJ1-1; D call uncertain. Germline CDR1 and CDR2: SQVTM and ANQGSEA. The CDR3 loop spans 13 amino acids. V was pared by 7 bases and J by 0 bases, with 12 bases between. In DNA, the CDR3 is TGCAGCGCAACGGTCATCATGAACACTGAAGCTTTCTTT. Translation: CSATVIMNTEAFF.

The J gene is TRBJ2-3, the V gene TRBV2; 9 nucleotides line up with TRBD1. Germline V gene sequence: CDR1 SNHLY, CDR2 FYNNEI. The length of the CDR3 is 17 residues. Germline trimming cut 4 bases from V and 1 base from J; bases unmatched to any gene: 9. DNA for the CDR3: TGTGCCAGCAGTGTCCGAACAACAGGGGGCGGCACAGATACGCAGTATTTT. Amino acids: CASSVRTTGGGTDTQYF.

This sequence joins TRBV5-1 and TRBJ1-3; the match to TRBD1 covers 9 bases. This CDR3 is built from 15 residues. Trimming took 7 bases from V and 3 from J; bases not matched to a gene: 8. CDR1 SGHRS and CDR2 YFSETQ come from the germline V gene. CDR3: CASSTQGANGNTIYF. The CDR3 DNA follows: TGCGCCAGCTCCACACAGGGGGCAAATGGAAACACCATATATTTT.

The CDR3 reads CASSLAPSGKTDTQYF. The CDR3, as DNA: TGTGCCAGCAGCTTGGCTCCTAGCGGGAAGACAGATACGCAGTATTTT. The chain links TRBV5-6 to TRBJ2-3, with 9 bases that match TRBD2. Germline V gene sequence: CDR1 SGHDT, CDR2 YYEEEE. The CDR3 covers 16 residues. Trimming at V came to 0 bases and at J to 3 bases, leaving 5 bases not matched to a gene.

This clone has just one count. The V call is TRBV29-1, the J call TRBJ2-7; 8 bases map to TRBD1. Germline loops: CDR1 SQVTM, CDR2 ANQGSEA. After removal of 4 bases from V and 2 bases from J, the junction contained 1 base not matched to a gene. The CDR3 totals 12 residues. The CDR3 reads CSVGTGTYEQYF. The DNA of the CDR3 is TGCAGCGTTGGGACAGGGACCTACGAGCAGTACTTC.

This chain links TRBV7-9 with TRBJ1-5; D remains unclear. The CDR3 runs to 13 residues. The V gene lost 6 bases and the J gene lost 4 bases, with 10 bases spanning the gap. In germline, CDR1 is SEHNR, CDR2 FQNEAQ (reference sequence). The CDR3 is CASSRSTNQPQHF. The CDR3 coding sequence is TGTGCCAGCAGTCGTTCCACTAATCAGCCCCAGCATTTT.

V usage is TRBV4-1 and J usage is TRBJ2-1; 14 bases map to TRBD2. Germline loops: CDR1 MGHRA, CDR2 YSYEKL. This CDR3 spans 20 amino acids. The J segment lost 0 bases and the V segment lost 2 bases, leaving 9 bases of the junction unmatched. CDR3 bases: TGCGCCAGCAGCCAACCCCGACTAGCGGGAGGGCCAAGCTCCTACAATGAGCAGTTCTTC. It codes for CASSQPRLAGGPSSYNEQFF.

This clone was observed a single time. V is TRBV6-1 and J is TRBJ1-3, with TRBD1 identical over 8 bases. The CDR3 sequence is 14 residues long. The ends lost 10 bases at V and 2 bases at J; junction bases unmatched: 7. Germline V lookup: CDR1 MNHNS, CDR2 SASEGT. The CDR3: CATRTGFTGNTIYF. The CDR3 DNA reads as TGTGCCACTCGGACAGGGTTTACTGGAAACACCATATATTTT.

This chain connects TRBV6-1 to TRBJ2-7, with 10 nucleotides matching TRBD1. The CDR3 runs 15 residues. The ends lost 3 bases at V and 6 bases at J; junction bases unmatched: 8. Germline V CDR1 and CDR2: MNHNS, SASEGT. Here the CDR3 DNA reads TGTGCCAGCAGTGATCGACAGGGGGCCGTCTCCGAGCAGTACTTC. Its protein is CASSDRQGAVSEQYF.

The chain couples TRBV4-3 to TRBJ1-4; D not certain. V was trimmed by 2 bases and J by 8 bases, leaving 15 bases between them. The CDR3 length is 15 residues. In germline, CDR1 is LGHNA, CDR2 YSLEER. CDR3 coding DNA: TGCGCCAGCAGCCAACACCGGTCTATATTCGAAAAACTGTTTTTT. Protein sequence: CASSQHRSIFEKLFF.

The V and J genes are TRBV19 and TRBJ1-2; 7 bases agree with TRBD1. Trimming took 9 bases from V and 6 from J; bases not matched to a gene: 10. The CDR3 totals 13 residues. Germline-derived CDR1 and CDR2 are LNHDA and SQIVND (reference sequence). In nucleotides, the CDR3 is TGTGCCAGCCGGACAGGCTCTGCGGATGGCTACACCTTC. This gives the protein CASRTGSADGYTF.

In this sample, this clone turned up once. The chain carries TRBV4-3 and TRBJ2-1; D uncertain. Germline lookup yields CDR1 LGHNA and CDR2 YSLEER. CDR3 length equals 14 residues. The V end was cut by 4 bases, the J end by 1 base, with 8 bases between. The CDR3 protein is CASSLGVSYNEQFF. CDR3 bases: TGCGCCAGCAGCCTAGGCGTTTCCTACAATGAGCAGTTCTTC.

The chain couples TRBV6-6 to TRBJ2-5; 8 bases are shared with TRBD1. Germline lookup yields CDR1 MNHNY and CDR2 SVGAGI (reference sequence). The V segment lost 8 bases and the J segment 2 bases; nucleotides outside the gene matches: 7. This CDR3 contains 14 residues. CDR3 loop: CASARTGRQETQYF. The CDR3 region has the DNA TGTGCCAGCGCGAGGACAGGGAGGCAAGAGACCCAGTACTTC.

V and J are TRBV7-2 and TRBJ2-4; 11 bases are a match to TRBD2. CDR1 and CDR2 (germline): SGHTA, FQGNSA. The CDR3 length is 18 residues. Trimming cost V 1 base and J 5 bases; bases outside gene matches: 10. The CDR3 reads CASSLVPLLAGVQNIQYF. The CDR3, as DNA: TGTGCCAGCAGCTTAGTCCCTCTACTAGCGGGAGTACAAAACATTCAGTACTTC.

The J gene is TRBJ1-3, the V gene TRBV9; D unresolved. The V gene's germline CDR1 is SGDLS and CDR2 YYNGEE. Trimming stripped 3 bases from V and 0 bases from J, with 10 bases between. The CDR3 covers 15 residues. DNA for the CDR3: TGTGCCAGCAGCGCCGCACGAGACTCTGGAAACACCATATATTTT. Its translation is CASSAARDSGNTIYF.

The chain uses TRBV18 and TRBJ1-1; D call uncertain. Trimming removed 2 bases at V and 1 base at J, with 8 bases between. CDR1 is KGHSH and CDR2 is LQKENI in the germline V gene. This CDR3 has 14 residues. CDR3 DNA sequence: TGTGCCAGCTCACCAAACAGAGCGAACACTGAAGCTTTCTTT. Encoded protein: CASSPNRANTEAFF. The full variable domain, rest sourced from reference TRBV18 and TRBJ1-1, is NAGVMQNPRHLVRRRGQEARLRCSPMKGHSHVYWYRQLPEEGLKFMVYLQKENIIDESGMPKERFSAEFPKEGPSILRIQQVVRGDSAAYFCASSPNRANTEAFFGQGTRLTVV.

In its sample, this clone was seen once. This chain uses TRBV13 with TRBJ2-7; tentatively, D is TRBD2 (5 bases). This CDR3 contains 14 residues. CDR1 is PRHDT and CDR2 is FYEKMQ in the germline V gene (reference sequence). Trimming took 4 bases from V and 5 from J, leaving 15 bases between them. The CDR3 region has the DNA TGTGCCAGCAGCTCGGCCGGATCGGGGAACGAGCAGTACTTC. Protein: CASSSAGSGNEQYF.

This sequence joins TRBV29-1 and TRBJ1-2; 8 bases are shared with TRBD1. The CDR3 length is 15 residues. Germline V CDR1 and CDR2: SQVTM, ANQGSEA. V lost 7 bases to trimming and J lost 6 bases; unmatched junction nucleotides: 16. As DNA, the CDR3 is TGCAGCGCATTGAGGGCAGGGGGCGAAGGAGATGGCTACACCTTC. This gives the protein CSALRAGGEGDGYTF.

This chain connects TRBV4-3 to TRBJ2-7; TRBD2 matches at 7 bases. The CDR3 consists of 15 residues. Germline V gene lookup returns CDR1 LGHNA and CDR2 YSLEER. Germline trimming cut 3 bases from V and 5 bases from J; bases unmatched to any gene: 10. CDR3 nucleotides: TGCGCCAGCAGCCAGGGGGGTCTAGCGGCCGACGAGCAGTACTTC. Protein product: CASSQGGLAADEQYF.